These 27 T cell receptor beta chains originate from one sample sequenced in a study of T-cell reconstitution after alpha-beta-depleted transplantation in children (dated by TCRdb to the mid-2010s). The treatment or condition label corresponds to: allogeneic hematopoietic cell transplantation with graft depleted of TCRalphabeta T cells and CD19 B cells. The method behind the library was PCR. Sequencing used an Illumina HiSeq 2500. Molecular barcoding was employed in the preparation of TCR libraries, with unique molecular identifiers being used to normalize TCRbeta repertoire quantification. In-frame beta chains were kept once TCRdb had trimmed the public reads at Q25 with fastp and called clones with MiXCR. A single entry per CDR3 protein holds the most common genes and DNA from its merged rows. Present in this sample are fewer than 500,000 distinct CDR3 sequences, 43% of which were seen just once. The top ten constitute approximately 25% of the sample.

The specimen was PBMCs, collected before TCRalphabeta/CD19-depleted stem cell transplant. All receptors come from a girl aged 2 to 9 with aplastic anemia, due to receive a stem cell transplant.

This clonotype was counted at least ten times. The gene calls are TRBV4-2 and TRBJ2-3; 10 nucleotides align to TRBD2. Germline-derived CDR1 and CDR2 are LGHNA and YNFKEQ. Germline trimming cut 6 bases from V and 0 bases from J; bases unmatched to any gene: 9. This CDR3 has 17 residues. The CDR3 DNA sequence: TGTGCCAGCAGAGCCACCGGGACTAGCGCTAGCACAGATACGCAGTATTTT. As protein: CASRATGTSASTDTQYF.

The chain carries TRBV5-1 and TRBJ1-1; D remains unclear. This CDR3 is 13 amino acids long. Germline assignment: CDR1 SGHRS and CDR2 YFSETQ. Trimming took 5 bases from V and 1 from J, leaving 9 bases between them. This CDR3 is CASRDFPNTEAFF. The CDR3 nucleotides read TGCGCCAGCAGGGACTTCCCGAACACTGAAGCTTTCTTT. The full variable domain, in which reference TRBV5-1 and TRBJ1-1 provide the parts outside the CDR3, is KAGVTQTPRYLIKTRGQQVTLSCSPISGHRSVSWYQQTPGQGLQFLFEYFSETQRNKGNFPGRFSGRQFSNSRSEMNVSTLELGDSALYLCASRDFPNTEAFFGQGTRLTVV.

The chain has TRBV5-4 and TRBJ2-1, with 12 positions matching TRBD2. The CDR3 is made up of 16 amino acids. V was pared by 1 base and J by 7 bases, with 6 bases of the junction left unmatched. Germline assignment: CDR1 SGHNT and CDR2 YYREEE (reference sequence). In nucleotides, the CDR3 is TGTGCCAGCAGCTTGTGGCTAGCGGGAGGGGGGAATGAGCAGTTCTTC. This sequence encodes CASSLWLAGGGNEQFF. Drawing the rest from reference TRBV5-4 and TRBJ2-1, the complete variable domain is ETGVTQSPTHLIKTRGQQVTLRCSSQSGHNTVSWYQQALGQGPQFIFQYYREEENGRGNFPPRFSGLQFPNYSSELNVNALELDDSALYLCASSLWLAGGGNEQFFGPGTRLTVL.

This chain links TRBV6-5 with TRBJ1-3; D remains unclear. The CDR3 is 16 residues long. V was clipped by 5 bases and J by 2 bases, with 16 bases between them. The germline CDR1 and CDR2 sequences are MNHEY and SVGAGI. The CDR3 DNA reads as TGTGCCAGCAGTAACCTTAGGGAATCTCCTGGAAACACCATATATTTT. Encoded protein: CASSNLRESPGNTIYF.

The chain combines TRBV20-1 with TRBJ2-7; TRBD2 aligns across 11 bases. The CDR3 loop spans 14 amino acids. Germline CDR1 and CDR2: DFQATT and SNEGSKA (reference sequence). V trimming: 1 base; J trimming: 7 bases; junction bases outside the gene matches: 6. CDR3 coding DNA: TGCAGTGCTAGAGGAGGGCTAGCGGGAGGTGAGCAGTACTTC. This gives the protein CSARGGLAGGEQYF.

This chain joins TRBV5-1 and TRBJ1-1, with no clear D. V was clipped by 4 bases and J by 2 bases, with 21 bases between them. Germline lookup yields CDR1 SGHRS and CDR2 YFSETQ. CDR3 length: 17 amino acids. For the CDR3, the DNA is TGCGCCAGCAGCGGAGCGTCCGCCGGGCGTCAAAACACTGAAGCTTTCTTT. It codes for CASSGASAGRQNTEAFF.

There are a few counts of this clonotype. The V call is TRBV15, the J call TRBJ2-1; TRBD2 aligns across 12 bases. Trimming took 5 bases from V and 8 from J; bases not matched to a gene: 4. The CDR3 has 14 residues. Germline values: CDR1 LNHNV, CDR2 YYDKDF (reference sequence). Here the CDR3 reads CATSRLAGADEQFF. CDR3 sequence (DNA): TGTGCCACCAGCCGACTAGCGGGAGCTGATGAGCAGTTCTTC.

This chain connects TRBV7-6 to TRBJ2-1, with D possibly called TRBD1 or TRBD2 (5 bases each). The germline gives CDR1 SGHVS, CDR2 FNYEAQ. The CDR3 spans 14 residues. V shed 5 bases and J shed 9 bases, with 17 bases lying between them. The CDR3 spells CASSLSKGGGEQFF. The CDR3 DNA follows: TGTGCCAGCAGCCTAAGTAAGGGTGGGGGTGAGCAGTTCTTC.

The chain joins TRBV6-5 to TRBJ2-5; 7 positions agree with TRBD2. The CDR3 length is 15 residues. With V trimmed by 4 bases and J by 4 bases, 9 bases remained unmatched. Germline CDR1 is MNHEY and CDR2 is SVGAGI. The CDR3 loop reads CASSSSGAGGETQYF. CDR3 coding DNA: TGTGCCAGCAGTTCCAGCGGGGCTGGGGGAGAGACCCAGTACTTC.

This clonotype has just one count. The CDR3 nucleotides read TGCAGTGCTGTCCTAGCGGGTTGGGGGTACAATGAGCAGTTCTTC. Amino acid sequence: CSAVLAGWGYNEQFF. The chain has TRBV20-1 and TRBJ2-1, with 8 nucleotides matching TRBD2. Germline values: CDR1 DFQATT, CDR2 SNEGSKA (reference sequence). J lost 4 bases, V lost 5 bases, and 10 bases had no gene match. The CDR3 runs 15 residues.

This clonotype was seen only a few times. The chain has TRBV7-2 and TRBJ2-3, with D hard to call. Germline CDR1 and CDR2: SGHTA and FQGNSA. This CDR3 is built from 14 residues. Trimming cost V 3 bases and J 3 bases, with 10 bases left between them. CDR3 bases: TGTGCCAGCAGCTTGGCCCAGGTGACAGATACGCAGTATTTT. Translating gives CASSLAQVTDTQYF.

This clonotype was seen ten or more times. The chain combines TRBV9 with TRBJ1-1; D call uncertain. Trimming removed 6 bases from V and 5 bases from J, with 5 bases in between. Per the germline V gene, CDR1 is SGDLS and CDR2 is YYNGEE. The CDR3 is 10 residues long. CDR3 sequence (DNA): TGTGCCAGCACATCAACTGAAGCTTTCTTT. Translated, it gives CASTSTEAFF.

This CDR3 is CASSFRGQGWIRAKNIQYF. The CDR3 DNA sequence: TGTGCCAGCTCCTTTAGGGGACAGGGATGGATTCGGGCCAAAAACATTCAGTACTTC. V usage is TRBV28 and J usage is TRBJ2-4; 9 nucleotides align to TRBD1. V lost 8 bases and J lost 1; bases outside the gene matches: 18. CDR3 length equals 19 residues. The V gene's germline CDR1 is MDHEN and CDR2 SYDVKM.

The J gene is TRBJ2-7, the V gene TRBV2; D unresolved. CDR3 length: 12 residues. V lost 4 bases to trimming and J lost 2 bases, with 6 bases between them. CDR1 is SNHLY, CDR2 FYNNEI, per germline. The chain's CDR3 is CASSVSTYEQYF. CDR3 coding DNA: TGTGCCAGCAGTGTTTCGACCTACGAGCAGTACTTC.

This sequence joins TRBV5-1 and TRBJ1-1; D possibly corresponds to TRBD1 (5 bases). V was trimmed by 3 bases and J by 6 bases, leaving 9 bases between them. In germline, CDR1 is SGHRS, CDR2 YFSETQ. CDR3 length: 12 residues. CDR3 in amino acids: CASSWEGAEAFF. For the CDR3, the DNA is TGCGCCAGCAGCTGGGAAGGGGCTGAAGCTTTCTTT.

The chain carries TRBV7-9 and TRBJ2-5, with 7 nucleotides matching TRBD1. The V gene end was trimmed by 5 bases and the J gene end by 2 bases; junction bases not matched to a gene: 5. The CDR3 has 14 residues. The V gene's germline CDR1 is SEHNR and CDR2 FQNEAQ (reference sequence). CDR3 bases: TGTGCCAGCAGCAAACGGGGACAGCAAGAGACCCAGTACTTC. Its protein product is CASSKRGQQETQYF. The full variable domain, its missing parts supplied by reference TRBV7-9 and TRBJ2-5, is DTGVSQNPRHKITKRGQNVTFRCDPISEHNRLYWYRQTLGQGPEFLTYFQNEAQLEKSRLLSDRFSAERPKGSFSTLEIQRTEQGDSAMYLCASSKRGQQETQYFGPGTRLLVL.

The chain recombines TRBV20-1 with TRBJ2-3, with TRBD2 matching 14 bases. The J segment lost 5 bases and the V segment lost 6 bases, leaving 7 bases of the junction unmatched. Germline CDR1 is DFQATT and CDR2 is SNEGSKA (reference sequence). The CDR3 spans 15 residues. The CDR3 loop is CSAPTSGREKDTQYF. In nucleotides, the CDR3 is TGCAGTGCCCCGACTAGCGGGAGGGAAAAAGATACGCAGTATTTT.

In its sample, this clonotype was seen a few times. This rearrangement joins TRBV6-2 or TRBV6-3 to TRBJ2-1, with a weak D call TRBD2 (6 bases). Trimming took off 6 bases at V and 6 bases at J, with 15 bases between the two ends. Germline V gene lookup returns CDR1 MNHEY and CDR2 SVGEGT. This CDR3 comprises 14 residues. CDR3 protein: CASSLWRGTNEQFF. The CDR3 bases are TGTGCCAGCAGCCTTTGGCGGGGTACCAATGAGCAGTTCTTC.

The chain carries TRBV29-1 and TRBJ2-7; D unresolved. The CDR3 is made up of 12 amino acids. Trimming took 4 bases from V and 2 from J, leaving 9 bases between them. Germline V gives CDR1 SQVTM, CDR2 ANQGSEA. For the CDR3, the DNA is TGCAGCGTTGCCACTACGGCCTACGAGCAGTACTTC. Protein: CSVATTAYEQYF.

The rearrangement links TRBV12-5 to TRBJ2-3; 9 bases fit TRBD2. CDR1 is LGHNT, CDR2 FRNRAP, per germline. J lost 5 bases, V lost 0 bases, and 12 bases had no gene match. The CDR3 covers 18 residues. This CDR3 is CASGLVASGVLAGDTQYF. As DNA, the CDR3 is TGTGCTAGTGGTTTGGTAGCATCCGGCGTACTAGCGGGAGATACGCAGTATTTT.

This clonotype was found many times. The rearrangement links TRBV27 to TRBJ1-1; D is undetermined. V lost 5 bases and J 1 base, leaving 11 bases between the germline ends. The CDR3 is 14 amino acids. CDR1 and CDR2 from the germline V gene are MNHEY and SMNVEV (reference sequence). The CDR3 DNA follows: TGTGCCAGCAGTCTCACCAGCGGGAACACTGAAGCTTTCTTT. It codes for CASSLTSGNTEAFF.

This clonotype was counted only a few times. This CDR3 is CARVGGRTIPIAGNTIYF. The CDR3 nucleotides are TGTGCTAGAGTGGGGGGACGGACCATCCCGATCGCTGGAAACACCATATATTTT. The rearrangement uses TRBV12-5 and TRBJ1-3; D perhaps matches TRBD1 (5 bases). The length of the CDR3 is 18 residues. Germline V gene data show CDR1 as LGHNT and CDR2 as FRNRAP. The V gene lost 9 bases and the J gene lost 2 bases, with 26 bases spanning the gap.

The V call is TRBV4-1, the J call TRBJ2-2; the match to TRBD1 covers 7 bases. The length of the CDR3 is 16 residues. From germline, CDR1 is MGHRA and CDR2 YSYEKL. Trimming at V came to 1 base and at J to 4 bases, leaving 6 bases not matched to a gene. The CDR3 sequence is CASSQGGRGSTGELFF. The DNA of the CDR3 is TGCGCCAGCAGCCAAGGGGGCAGGGGGAGCACCGGGGAGCTGTTTTTT.

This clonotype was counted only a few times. This CDR3 is CASSPSGQGKGYEQYF. For the CDR3, the DNA is TGTGCCAGCAGCCCGTCCGGACAGGGAAAGGGGTACGAGCAGTACTTC. This chain joins TRBV6-1 and TRBJ2-7; 8 nucleotides align to TRBD1. CDR3 length: 16 residues. V shed 6 bases, J shed 4 bases, and the junction held 14 bases outside the gene matches. Germline V CDR1 and CDR2: MNHNS, SASEGT.

CDR3 in amino acids: CASSEGTGGPQTQYF. The CDR3 DNA reads as TGCGCCAGCAGTGAGGGGACAGGCGGCCCACAGACCCAGTACTTC. This rearrangement joins TRBV10-1 to TRBJ2-5; TRBD1 matches at 8 bases. Germline CDR1 WNHNN, CDR2 SYGVQD (reference sequence). Losses at the gene ends were 2 bases for V and 6 bases for J; bases not matched to a gene: 8. The CDR3 sequence is 15 residues long.

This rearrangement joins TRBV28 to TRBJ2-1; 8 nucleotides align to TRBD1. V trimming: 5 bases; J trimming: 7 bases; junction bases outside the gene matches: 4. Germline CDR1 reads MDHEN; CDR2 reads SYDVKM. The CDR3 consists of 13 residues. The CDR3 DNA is TGTGCCAGCAGTCGGACAGGGATGAATGAGCAGTTCTTC. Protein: CASSRTGMNEQFF. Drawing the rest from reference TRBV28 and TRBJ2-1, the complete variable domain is DVKVTQSSRYLVKRTGEKVFLECVQDMDHENMFWYRQDPGLGLRLIYFSYDVKMKEKGDIPEGYSVSREKKERFSLILESASTNQTSMYLCASSRTGMNEQFFGPGTRLTVL.

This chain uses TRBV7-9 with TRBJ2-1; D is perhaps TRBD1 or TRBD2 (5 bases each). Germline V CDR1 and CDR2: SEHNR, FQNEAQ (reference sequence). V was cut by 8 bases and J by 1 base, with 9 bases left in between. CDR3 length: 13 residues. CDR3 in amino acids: CASQGASYNEQFF. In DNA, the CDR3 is TGTGCCAGCCAGGGAGCATCCTACAATGAGCAGTTCTTC.